This entry lists 26 T cell receptor beta chains sequenced from one sample in a study of cytomegalovirus exposure and HLA in healthy donors. Generated by immunoSEQ multiplex PCR, the TCRdb table keeps only in-frame clones and is missing some. The profile shows over 85,000 clones, roughly 89% of them singletons. The sequenced sample consisted of PBMCs. The source of these receptors is a woman aged 18-30 years in good health and CMV-seronegative.

This chain joins TRBV18 and TRBJ1-3; the match to TRBD1 covers 8 bases. Germline CDR1 reads KGHSH; CDR2 reads LQKENI. This CDR3 region has 18 residues. The V segment lost 2 bases and the J segment 2 bases; nucleotides outside the gene matches: 11. The CDR3 loop is CASSPFLQETGAGNTIYF. For the CDR3, the DNA is TGTGCCAGCTCACCATTCCTACAAGAGACAGGGGCTGGAAACACCATATATTTT.

V usage is TRBV5-1 and J usage is TRBJ2-6; the D is unclear. Germline-derived CDR1 and CDR2 are SGHRS and YFSETQ. The CDR3 spans 16 residues. Trimming cost V 0 bases and J 0 bases, with 7 bases left between them. In nucleotides, the CDR3 is TGCGCCAGCAGCTTGGACGGAGTCTCTGGGGCCAACGTCCTGACTTTC. This encodes CASSLDGVSGANVLTF. Combining the CDR3 with reference TRBV5-1 and TRBJ2-6 gives the whole variable domain KAGVTQTPRYLIKTRGQQVTLSCSPISGHRSVSWYQQTPGQGLQFLFEYFSETQRNKGNFPGRFSGRQFSNSRSEMNVSTLELGDSALYLCASSLDGVSGANVLTFGAGSRLTVL.

In its sample, this clone was seen once. Distinct nucleotide sequences in the sample also encode this CDR3. As DNA, the CDR3 is TGCGCCAGCAGCCCAGGCGCAGATACGCAGTATTTT. It yields the protein CASSPGADTQYF. The rearrangement joins TRBV5-1 to TRBJ2-3; D is uncertain. CDR1 and CDR2 from the germline V gene are SGHRS and YFSETQ. The CDR3 loop spans 12 amino acids. The ends were cut back, 4 bases at V and 4 bases at J, with 7 bases in the middle. Full variable domain (outside the CDR3, taken from reference TRBV5-1 and TRBJ2-3): KAGVTQTPRYLIKTRGQQVTLSCSPISGHRSVSWYQQTPGQGLQFLFEYFSETQRNKGNFPGRFSGRQFSNSRSEMNVSTLELGDSALYLCASSPGADTQYFGPGTRLTVL.

The sample holds one count of this clone. The rearrangement joins TRBV5-1 to TRBJ2-7, with 12 nucleotides matching TRBD1. The CDR3 consists of 15 residues. The V segment lost 4 bases and the J segment 2 bases; nucleotides outside the gene matches: 4. CDR1 SGHRS and CDR2 YFSETQ come from the germline V gene. CDR3 protein: CASSPGQGAPYEQYF. In DNA form, the CDR3 reads TGCGCCAGCAGCCCGGGACAGGGGGCGCCCTACGAGCAGTACTTC.

The chain joins TRBV7-3 to TRBJ2-7; 9 nucleotides agree with TRBD1. The CDR3 spans 14 residues. Trimming took 5 bases from V and 10 from J; bases not matched to a gene: 12. Germline assignment: CDR1 SGHTA and CDR2 FQGTGA. The CDR3 region has the DNA TGTGCCAGCAGCCGCGGGACAGGGTTTTTGGAACAGTACTTC. This gives the protein CASSRGTGFLEQYF. Using reference TRBV7-3 and TRBJ2-7 for the parts outside the CDR3, the full variable domain is GAGVSQTPSNKVTEKGKYVELRCDPISGHTALYWYRQSLGQGPEFLIYFQGTGAADDSGLPNDRFFAVRPEGSVSTLKIQRTERGDSAVYLCASSRGTGFLEQYFGPGTRLTVT.

CDR3 DNA sequence: TGCGCCAGCAGCCAAGTGGGGGGGGGTGCCTCCTACGAGCAGTACTTC. Encoded protein: CASSQVGGGASYEQYF. V is TRBV4-1 and J is TRBJ2-7; 7 bases match TRBD2. CDR3 length: 16 residues. The ends lost 1 base at V and 0 bases at J; junction bases unmatched: 6. Germline CDR1 MGHRA, CDR2 YSYEKL.

The chain joins TRBV7-2 to TRBJ1-5; TRBD1 aligns across 8 bases. This CDR3 has 17 residues. The ends lost 1 base at V and 6 bases at J; junction bases unmatched: 11. Per germline, CDR1 SGHTA and CDR2 FQGNSA. CDR3 region: CASSLGRGRGLGQPQHF. The CDR3, as DNA: TGTGCCAGCAGCTTAGGACGCGGCAGGGGGCTCGGTCAGCCCCAGCATTTT. The full variable domain, rest sourced from reference TRBV7-2 and TRBJ1-5, is GAGVSQSPSNKVTEKGKDVELRCDPISGHTALYWYRQSLGQGLEFLIYFQGNSAPDKSGLPSDRFSAERTGGSVSTLTIQRTQQEDSAVYLCASSLGRGRGLGQPQHFGDGTRLSIL.

The rearrangement joins TRBV9 to TRBJ2-1; D is possibly TRBD2 (6 bases). Trimming took 3 bases from V and 5 from J, leaving 12 bases between them. The CDR3 spans 14 residues. Germline CDR1 and CDR2: SGDLS and YYNGEE. The CDR3 protein is CASSAGLTNNEQFF. In nucleotides, the CDR3 is TGTGCCAGCAGCGCCGGACTAACGAACAATGAGCAGTTCTTC.

The V and J genes are TRBV7-9 and TRBJ1-5, with 7 nucleotides matching TRBD1. This CDR3 has 16 residues. J lost 5 bases, V lost 4 bases, and 11 bases had no gene match. Per the germline V gene, CDR1 is SEHNR and CDR2 is FQNEAQ (reference sequence). The CDR3 DNA follows: TGTGCCAGCAGCTCGACCCCCGGGACAGAGTATCAGCCCCAGCATTTT. This sequence encodes CASSSTPGTEYQPQHF.

This clone came up once. The chain joins TRBV30 to TRBJ1-4; D gene uncertain. The CDR3 runs 15 residues. V lost 0 bases and J 0 bases, leaving 8 bases between the germline ends. Germline V gene data show CDR1 as GTSNPN and CDR2 as SVGIG (reference sequence). The CDR3 nucleotides are TGTGCCTGGAGTGTAGCGGTTACAACTAATGAAAAACTGTTTTTT. It translates to CAWSVAVTTNEKLFF.

V is TRBV11-2 and J is TRBJ2-7; D gene ambiguous. V lost 1 base and J lost 3, with 7 bases in between. Per the germline V gene, CDR1 is SGHAT and CDR2 is FQNNGV. The CDR3 is 13 amino acids. CDR3 region: CASSLASFYEQYF. The CDR3 bases are TGTGCCAGCAGCTTAGCGTCCTTCTACGAGCAGTACTTC. The full variable domain, rest sourced from reference TRBV11-2 and TRBJ2-7, is EAGVAQSPRYKIIEKRQSVAFWCNPISGHATLYWYQQILGQGPKLLIQFQNNGVVDDSQLPKDRFSAERLKGVDSTLKIQPAKLEDSAVYLCASSLASFYEQYFGPGTRLTVT.

The chain has TRBV4-3 and TRBJ2-3; TRBD2 agrees at 10 bases. Germline-derived CDR1 and CDR2 are LGHNA and YSLEER. CDR3 length: 17 residues. V was pared by 4 bases and J by 5 bases, with 12 bases of the junction left unmatched. The CDR3 nucleotides read TGCGCCAGCAGCCCCCAGAGAGCGGGAGGGCCGGTAGATACGCAGTATTTT. Residues: CASSPQRAGGPVDTQYF.

The V and J genes are TRBV5-6 and TRBJ2-2; D is possibly TRBD1 (6 bases). Trimming shortened V by 1 base and J by 7 bases, and 11 bases separated the two germline ends. This CDR3 region has 14 residues. Germline V gene lookup returns CDR1 SGHDT and CDR2 YYEEEE. DNA for the CDR3: TGTGCCAGCAGCTTGACAGGGATGATCGGGGAGCTGTTTTTT. This encodes CASSLTGMIGELFF.

This chain connects TRBV28 to TRBJ1-1; D remains ambiguous. The CDR3 loop spans 14 amino acids. The V gene's germline CDR1 is MDHEN and CDR2 SYDVKM. The V end lost 8 bases, the J end lost 0 bases, and 13 bases lay between the germline ends. The CDR3 coding sequence is TGTGCCAGCCGATCACGGGGATTGAACACTGAAGCTTTCTTT. It yields the protein CASRSRGLNTEAFF.

V is TRBV18 and J is TRBJ2-3; 10 positions match TRBD1. The ends lost 3 bases at V and 2 bases at J; junction bases unmatched: 5. The CDR3 extends over 16 amino acids. CDR1 is KGHSH and CDR2 is LQKENI in the germline V gene. The CDR3 DNA is TGTGCCAGCTCACCTTCCGGGACAGGGGACACAGATACGCAGTATTTT. Protein: CASSPSGTGDTDTQYF.

This chain connects TRBV7-2 to TRBJ2-7; D is ambiguous. Germline V lookup: CDR1 SGHTA, CDR2 FQGNSA. The CDR3 is made up of 12 amino acids. Trimming stripped 2 bases from V and 6 bases from J, with 8 bases between. CDR3 sequence (DNA): TGTGCCAGCAGCTTAACGGGTCTCGAGCAGTACTTC. This encodes CASSLTGLEQYF.

The CDR3 protein is CASSLREGGLNQPQHF. The CDR3 coding sequence is TGCGCCAGCAGCCTTCGAGAGGGGGGGTTGAATCAGCCCCAGCATTTT. The chain is built from TRBV4-1 and TRBJ1-5; possibly TRBD1 for D (6 bases). The V end was cut by 4 bases, the J end by 4 bases, with 17 bases between. The germline V gene has CDR1 MGHRA and CDR2 YSYEKL. The length of the CDR3 is 16 residues.

About this clone: Given a much more abundant clone one base away, this may be a read error. The J gene is TRBJ1-2, the V gene TRBV28; the match to TRBD1 covers 8 bases. CDR1 MDHEN and CDR2 SYDVKM come from the germline V gene. Germline trimming cut 5 bases from V and 8 bases from J; bases unmatched to any gene: 1. The CDR3 has 11 residues. The CDR3 nucleotides are TGTGCCAGCAGTCCAGGGGGCGGCTACACCTTC. As protein: CASSPGGGYTF.

This chain connects TRBV2 to TRBJ2-1; the match to TRBD2 covers 13 bases. The CDR3 is 14 residues long. Germline V CDR1 and CDR2: SNHLY, FYNNEI. With 4 bases clipped from V and 9 bases from J, the junction kept 3 bases outside the gene matches. DNA of the CDR3: TGTGCCAGCAGTGGGACTAGCGGGAGAAGTGAGCAGTTCTTC. Residues: CASSGTSGRSEQFF.

The chain is built from TRBV7-2 and TRBJ1-5; D is unclear. The CDR3 is 13 amino acids. Germline CDR1 SGHTA, CDR2 FQGNSA. V was shortened by 5 bases and J by 4 bases, with 9 bases between the two germline ends. The CDR3 nucleotides are TGTGCCAGCAGCGAAGACATGAATCAGCCCCAGCATTTT. Its translation: CASSEDMNQPQHF.

The chain employs TRBV4-2 and TRBJ2-7, with 7 bases matching TRBD1. J gave up 3 bases and V 2 bases, and 7 bases lay outside the gene matches. The CDR3 runs to 15 residues. Germline V lookup: CDR1 LGHNA, CDR2 YNFKEQ. Here the CDR3 DNA reads TGTGCCAGCAGCCAACAATGGACAGGAGGCTACGAGCAGTACTTC. It is translated as CASSQQWTGGYEQYF.

The chain links TRBV7-8 to TRBJ2-7; 7 bases align to TRBD1. Trimming at V came to 3 bases and at J to 2 bases, leaving 7 bases not matched to a gene. The germline gives CDR1 SGHVS, CDR2 FQNEAQ. This CDR3 is 15 amino acids long. In DNA, the CDR3 is TGTGCCAGCAGCTTTACGCGACAGGGCCCCTACGAGCAGTACTTC. The encoded protein is CASSFTRQGPYEQYF. Based on the CDR3 plus reference TRBV7-8 and TRBJ2-7, the full variable domain is GAGVSQSPRYKVAKRGQDVALRCDPISGHVSLFWYQQALGQGPEFLTYFQNEAQLDKSGLPSDRFFAERPEGSVSTLKIQRTQQEDSAVYLCASSFTRQGPYEQYFGPGTRLTVT.

The chain is built from TRBV7-3 and TRBJ2-5; 7 bases match TRBD1. This CDR3 contains 15 residues. Germline V CDR1 and CDR2: SGHTA, FQGTGA. J lost 2 bases, V lost 2 bases, and 5 bases had no gene match. The CDR3 sequence: CASSLLTGVQETQYF. CDR3 DNA: TGTGCCAGCAGCTTACTAACAGGGGTACAAGAGACCCAGTACTTC.

The chain recombines TRBV7-3 with TRBJ1-6, with 7 bases lining up with TRBD1. Germline CDR1 is SGHTA and CDR2 is FQGTGA. The CDR3 has 14 amino acids. Trimming cost V 4 bases and J 9 bases; bases outside gene matches: 6. The CDR3 is CASSSTAGGSPLHF. For the CDR3, the DNA is TGTGCCAGCAGCTCAACTGCAGGGGGTTCACCCCTCCACTTT.

The V gene is TRBV18, the J gene TRBJ1-1; D gene unclear. The CDR3 extends over 12 amino acids. Germline V gene data show CDR1 as KGHSH and CDR2 as LQKENI. V shed 4 bases and J shed 3 bases, with 6 bases lying between them. For the CDR3, the DNA is TGTGCCAGCTCACTTTCCTACACTGAAGCTTTCTTT. Translation gives CASSLSYTEAFF.

The CDR3, as DNA: TGCGCCAGCAGCGCGGCTAATGTCGGGATCCGGGGAGAGACCCAGTACTTC. Residues: CASSAANVGIRGETQYF. The V call is TRBV5-1, the J call TRBJ2-5, with D perhaps TRBD2 (5 bases). Germline V gene lookup returns CDR1 SGHRS and CDR2 YFSETQ. Trimming left V 4 bases short and J 4 bases short, with 23 bases between. The CDR3 contains 17 residues.